These 20 T cell receptor beta chains share one sample of origin, sequenced in a study of shared clonotypes between healthy human individuals. The table came from immunoSEQ multiplex PCR; TCRdb's copy has only in-frame clones and leaves some out. The sample lists approximately 400,000 clones, approximately 97% occurring once. The specimen sequenced was memory CD8+ T cells sorted from blood. Documented subset: CD45RO+ cells pooled with CCR7-negative TemRA cells. The receptors here all came from a young man in good health.

The chain recombines TRBV19 with TRBJ1-2, with D maybe TRBD1 (5 bases). V was pared by 6 bases and J by 2 bases, with 22 bases between. Per germline, CDR1 LNHDA and CDR2 SQIVND (reference sequence). The CDR3 consists of 17 residues. DNA for the CDR3: TGTGCCAGTAGCTCAGGGTCAGCGAGTTCTTTCAACTATGGCTACACCTTC. Its protein product is CASSSGSASSFNYGYTF.

The chain's CDR3 is CSPRPGDNGDEQYF. Written as DNA, the CDR3 is TGCAGCCCCCGCCCAGGGGATAACGGGGACGAGCAGTACTTC. V usage is TRBV29-1 and J usage is TRBJ2-7; tentatively, D is TRBD1 (6 bases). The CDR3 runs 14 residues. The V gene's germline CDR1 is SQVTM and CDR2 ANQGSEA. Trimming cost V 8 bases and J 5 bases, with 22 bases left between them.

This clone was seen a single time. The genes are TRBV27 and TRBJ1-6; 9 nucleotides align to TRBD1. Germline CDR1 MNHEY, CDR2 SMNVEV (reference sequence). This CDR3 has 17 residues. Unmatched junction bases numbered 13, after V lost 6 bases and J lost 7 bases. The CDR3 DNA reads as TGTGCCAGCAGGTCTGGGGGACAGGGTGTATCGAATTCACCCCTCCACTTT. This sequence encodes CASRSGGQGVSNSPLHF.

The genes are TRBV6-5 and TRBJ1-2; D uncertain. CDR3 length: 14 residues. Trimming removed 4 bases from V and 0 bases from J, with 9 bases in between. From germline, CDR1 is MNHEY and CDR2 SVGAGI. The CDR3 nucleotides are TGTGCCAGCAGTTTTGGTTTCTCTAACTATGGCTACACCTTC. Its translation: CASSFGFSNYGYTF.

The chain carries TRBV5-1 and TRBJ2-1, with 7 bases fitting TRBD2. Looked up from germline, CDR1 is SGHRS and CDR2 is YFSETQ. This CDR3 contains 15 residues. With 0 bases clipped from V and 4 bases from J, the junction kept 4 bases outside the gene matches. The CDR3: CASSLVGGPYNEQFF. The CDR3 DNA sequence: TGCGCCAGCAGCTTGGTGGGAGGGCCATACAATGAGCAGTTCTTC.

The V gene is TRBV30, the J gene TRBJ2-1; no firm D call. Deletions cut 2 bases from V and 4 bases from J, with 9 bases between. The CDR3 is 13 amino acids. Germline CDR1 reads GTSNPN; CDR2 reads SVGIG (reference sequence). This chain's CDR3 is CAWSSDSYNEQFF. In DNA form, the CDR3 reads TGTGCCTGGAGTTCAGATAGTTACAATGAGCAGTTCTTC.

The gene calls are TRBV19 and TRBJ1-5, with D possibly being TRBD1 (6 bases). Germline V gene lookup returns CDR1 LNHDA and CDR2 SQIVND (reference sequence). This CDR3 has 14 amino acids. The V end lost 4 bases, the J end lost 2 bases, and 9 bases lay between the germline ends. The CDR3 bases are TGTGCCAGTAGTAACAGGGTCGGCAATCAGCCCCAGCATTTT. Its translation: CASSNRVGNQPQHF.

V gene TRBV29-1 combines with J gene TRBJ2-6; the match to TRBD1 covers 9 bases. Germline V CDR1 and CDR2: SQVTM, ANQGSEA. The length of the CDR3 is 18 residues. The V gene end was trimmed by 6 bases and the J gene end by 0 bases; junction bases not matched to a gene: 12. The CDR3 coding sequence is TGCAGCGTGCAAGATGGACAGGGGCTCGGCTCTGGGGCCAACGTCCTGACTTTC. Translated, it gives CSVQDGQGLGSGANVLTF.

The genes are TRBV9 and TRBJ2-2; D remains ambiguous. The CDR3 contains 17 residues. CDR1 is SGDLS and CDR2 is YYNGEE in the germline V gene. V dropped 4 bases and J dropped 1 base, with 17 bases sitting between them. In DNA form, the CDR3 reads TGTGCCAGCAGCCCCCACCCCCCAACTCGGAACACCGGGGAGCTGTTTTTT. This sequence encodes CASSPHPPTRNTGELFF.

The rearrangement links TRBV13 to TRBJ1-2; D is unclear. Germline CDR1 is PRHDT and CDR2 is FYEKMQ (reference sequence). Trimming removed 1 base at V and 2 bases at J, with 5 bases between. CDR3 length: 13 residues. The CDR3 loop reads CASSLDTNYGYTF. The CDR3 DNA follows: TGTGCCAGCAGCTTAGACACCAACTATGGCTACACCTTC. The variable domain in full, with the rest retrieved from reference TRBV13 and TRBJ1-2, is AAGVIQSPRHLIKEKRETATLKCYPIPRHDTVYWYQQGPGQDPQFLISFYEKMQSDKGSIPDRFSAQQFSDYHSELNMSSLELGDSALYFCASSLDTNYGYTFGSGTRLTVV.

This chain joins TRBV7-9 and TRBJ2-2; possibly TRBD1 for D (5 bases). Trimming cost V 5 bases and J 1 base, with 5 bases left between them. The CDR3 spans 13 residues. CDR1 and CDR2 (germline): SEHNR, FQNEAQ (reference sequence). The CDR3 sequence is CASSRGNTGELFF. In DNA, the CDR3 is TGTGCCAGCAGCAGGGGGAACACCGGGGAGCTGTTTTTT.

This chain uses TRBV2 with TRBJ2-7; D is possibly TRBD2 (5 bases). Per germline, CDR1 SNHLY and CDR2 FYNNEI. The length of the CDR3 is 14 residues. V gave up 9 bases and J gave up 2 bases, with 17 bases separating them. CDR3: CASQERYPTYEQYF. For the CDR3, the DNA is TGTGCCAGTCAGGAGCGGTACCCTACCTACGAGCAGTACTTC.

The chain joins TRBV2 to TRBJ1-1; a weak D match, TRBD1 (6 bases). CDR1 and CDR2 from the germline V gene are SNHLY and FYNNEI. Trimming left V 8 bases short and J 4 bases short, with 11 bases between. The CDR3 length is 12 residues. CDR3 nucleotide sequence: TGTGCCAGCCCGACAGGAGGCACTGAAGCTTTCTTT. This translates into CASPTGGTEAFF.

V and J are TRBV28 and TRBJ2-7; D unresolved. The CDR3 totals 13 residues. With 5 bases removed from V and 2 bases from J, the gap between germline ends came to 10 bases. CDR1 and CDR2 from the germline V gene are MDHEN and SYDVKM. The CDR3: CASSPRLTYEQYF. In DNA, the CDR3 is TGTGCCAGCAGTCCCCGGTTGACCTACGAGCAGTACTTC. The variable domain in full, with the rest retrieved from reference TRBV28 and TRBJ2-7, is DVKVTQSSRYLVKRTGEKVFLECVQDMDHENMFWYRQDPGLGLRLIYFSYDVKMKEKGDIPEGYSVSREKKERFSLILESASTNQTSMYLCASSPRLTYEQYFGPGTRLTVT.

The rearrangement joins TRBV20-1 to TRBJ2-5; 7 nucleotides match TRBD1. This CDR3 contains 11 residues. Looked up from germline, CDR1 is DFQATT and CDR2 is SNEGSKA (reference sequence). J was trimmed by 10 bases and V by 6 bases; bases with no gene match: 8. DNA for the CDR3: TGCAGTGCAAAGGACAGGTTGGGCCAGTACTTC. Its translation is CSAKDRLGQYF.

This chain uses TRBV2 with TRBJ2-1; 12 positions agree with TRBD2. The CDR3 loop spans 16 amino acids. V shed 6 bases, J shed 6 bases, and the junction held 9 bases outside the gene matches. Germline CDR1 SNHLY, CDR2 FYNNEI. CDR3 coding DNA: TGTGCCAGCAGGACTAGCGGGAGTGGTAGTCTCAATGAGCAGTTCTTC. Translation gives CASRTSGSGSLNEQFF. The full variable domain, rest sourced from reference TRBV2 and TRBJ2-1, is EPEVTQTPSHQVTQMGQEVILRCVPISNHLYFYWYRQILGQKVEFLVSFYNNEISEKSEIFDDQFSVERPDGSNFTLKIRSTKLEDSAMYFCASRTSGSGSLNEQFFGPGTRLTVL.

The CDR3 loop reads CAWSGGFGANVLTF. The CDR3 DNA reads TGTGCCTGGAGTGGAGGGTTTGGGGCCAACGTCCTGACTTTC. This chain uses TRBV30 with TRBJ2-6, with D perhaps matching TRBD2 (5 bases). Trimming cost V 1 base and J 3 bases, with 7 bases left between them. From germline, CDR1 is GTSNPN and CDR2 SVGIG (reference sequence). CDR3 length equals 14 residues.

In this sample, this clone turned up once. The CDR3 nucleotides read TGCGCCAGCAGCCATTCTACGGGCTTTCAACGTGAAAAACTGTTTTTT. It codes for CASSHSTGFQREKLFF. This chain joins TRBV4-1 and TRBJ1-4; D uncertain. The CDR3 spans 16 residues. Per germline, CDR1 MGHRA and CDR2 YSYEKL. Trimming removed 3 bases at V and 7 bases at J, with 18 bases between.

This clone was seen once. The CDR3 reads CASSGGVNTGELFF. The CDR3 DNA reads TGTGCCAGCAGCGGCGGGGTGAACACCGGGGAGCTGTTTTTT. This chain connects TRBV9 to TRBJ2-2; possibly TRBD2 for D (6 bases). V was trimmed by 3 bases and J by 1 base, leaving 7 bases between them. Per germline, CDR1 SGDLS and CDR2 YYNGEE. This CDR3 is built from 14 residues.

About this clone: Different DNA sequences within this sample yield the same CDR3. This chain connects TRBV28 to TRBJ1-4; D gene unclear. Germline V gives CDR1 MDHEN, CDR2 SYDVKM. Trimming shortened V by 2 bases and J by 8 bases, and 3 bases separated the two germline ends. The CDR3 runs 11 residues. In DNA form, the CDR3 reads TGTGCCAGCAGTTTAAGGGAAAAACTGTTTTTT. Residues: CASSLREKLFF.